These T cell receptor beta chains were read from a single sample in a study of shared clonotypes between healthy human individuals. Some clones are missing from TCRdb's copy, which holds only in-frame ones; the method was immunoSEQ multiplex PCR. This table holds under 2.5 million clones, 85% to 95% found once. The specimen was naive CD4+ T cells from PBMCs. The receptors shown here come from a man aged 18 to 29 in good health. Some clones in this sample may be carry-over from other donors' samples. CDR3s include the opening cysteine and the closing phenylalanine or tryptophan. Fields, in order: J gene, V gene, CDR3 protein.

J: TRBJ1-5
V: TRBV2
CDR3: CASKMDGLVPQHF

J: TRBJ1-2
V: TRBV14
CDR3: CASSQVTGFFGYTF

J: TRBJ1-2
V: TRBV28
CDR3: CASSPGTVYGYTF

J: TRBJ2-7
V: TRBV10-3
CDR3: CAIRGQEAYEQYF

J: TRBJ1-2
V: TRBV28
CDR3: CASESGSEGGRGYTF

J: TRBJ2-1
V: TRBV11-2
CDR3: CASSPVKDYNEQFF

J: TRBJ2-7
V: TRBV7-2
CDR3: CASSFAEGKQYF

J: TRBJ2-7
V: TRBV28
CDR3: CASQTPGGGYEQYF

J: TRBJ2-7
V: TRBV25-1
CDR3: CASSERDGRSSEQYF

J: TRBJ2-1
V: TRBV9
CDR3: CASSERGLYNEQFF

J: TRBJ2-7
V: TRBV18
CDR3: CASSPLGGDLGEQYF

J: TRBJ1-2
V: TRBV5-1
CDR3: CASTARRGDLSNGYTF

J: TRBJ2-2
V: TRBV30
CDR3: CACLGTTNTGELFF

J: TRBJ2-7
V: TRBV5-1
CDR3: CASSLFPRSSYEQYF

J: TRBJ2-7
V: TRBV18
CDR3: CASSPTVSYEQYF

J: TRBJ1-1
V: TRBV11-1
CDR3: CASSLAQVNTEAFF

J: TRBJ2-2
V: TRBV7-2
CDR3: CASSLQGAVTGELFF

J: TRBJ1-1
V: TRBV9
CDR3: CASSVAQRGTEAFF

J: TRBJ1-5
V: TRBV6-1
CDR3: CASSEAWVGGQPQHF

J: TRBJ1-2
V: TRBV4-1
CDR3: CASSPSGNYGYTF

J: TRBJ1-3
V: TRBV29-1
CDR3: CSVTPRLTGNTIYF